This section outlines one T cell receptor (beta chain) sequence together with its context. Antigen: not known. These data are taken from a study of OX40 agonist ivuxolimab in advanced cancers. At the level of the study: Of mixed ages from about 23 to 85 and averaging 60 years, the group was around 78% male. Study-wide points: Clonal expansion from baseline to week 6 occurred in both CD4+ and CD8+ T cells. Expanded peripheral T cell antigen specificity was not determined. On average, a greater number of expanded clones characterised CD8+ T cells relative to CD4+.

The repertoire was sequenced with immunoSEQ multiplex PCR; TCRdb's copy has only in-frame clones and lacks some. This table has 74,000 or so clones, roughly 90% appearing once. Germline loops: CDR1 SEHNR, CDR2 FQNEAQ (reference sequence). V shed 5 bases and J 11 bases; nucleotides not matched to a gene: 6. CDR3 length equals 12 residues. Specimen: CD4+ or CD8+ T cells sorted from blood, collected in a trial of the OX40 agonist ivuxolimab. The J gene is TRBJ2-1, the V gene TRBV7-9, with 7 bases matching TRBD1. The receptor was derived from an adult with an advanced solid tumor such as melanoma, head and neck, liver or kidney cancer. CDR3 in DNA: TGTGCCAGCAGCATCCCGACAGGGAAGCAGTTCTTC. It yields the protein CASSIPTGKQFF.